Given below is one TCR beta chain in context. Its target is unknown. The CDR3 covers 13 residues. Germline V gene lookup returns CDR1 DFQATT and CDR2 SNEGSKA (reference sequence). V lost 0 bases and J 2 bases, leaving 5 bases between the germline ends. Random hexamers were used to reverse transcribe roughly 0.5 to 1 ug of RNA. Amplification of TCR beta CDR3 was carried out by immunoSEQ multiplex PCR, which covered 54 Vbeta and 13 Jbeta segments. TCRdb itself ran the immunoSEQ multiplex PCR reads through MiXCR, one entry per CDR3 protein. Counted here are some 120,000 distinct CDR3 sequences, about 94% occurring once; the ten biggest clones make up 0.095% to 0.15%. The data derive from a study of CD8 T cells in Susac syndrome. In contrast to the negatively isolated CD8+ and CD4+ T cells, TEMRA cells were FACS-enriched. Study-level results: The number of individuals included in the study's TCR sequencing and HLA analysis was acknowledged as relatively small.

Input material: CD4+ T cells from PBMCs. The clonotype was recovered from a human donor with multiple sclerosis. This chain joins TRBV20-1 and TRBJ2-1; D remains ambiguous. The CDR3: CSARDGAYNEQFF. In DNA form, the CDR3 reads TGCAGTGCTAGAGATGGAGCCTACAATGAGCAGTTCTTC.